A single sample gave rise to the 26 T cell receptor beta chains below, sequenced in a study of T cell responses to AZD1222 COVID-19 vaccine. The assay was immunoSEQ multiplex PCR, and TCRdb's table has in-frame clones only and misses some. The sample holds some 150,000 clones; around 89% are singletons and the top ten take about 3.3%. This specimen consisted of peripheral blood, obtained on day 0 of MenACWY control vaccination. These receptors came from an adult in good health.

The J gene is TRBJ1-1, the V gene TRBV6-5; no firm D call. The CDR3 consists of 12 residues. The germline V and J ends were trimmed by 8 bases and 4 bases, with 11 bases remaining between them. The germline V gene has CDR1 MNHEY and CDR2 SVGAGI. The CDR3 DNA sequence: TGTGCCAGCGAGGGCCTGAGCACTGAAGCTTTCTTT. Translation gives CASEGLSTEAFF.

This clone appeared once. The chain uses TRBV27 and TRBJ2-7; 7 bases match TRBD2. CDR3 length: 17 amino acids. The trim removed 6 bases at V and 0 bases at J, leaving 14 bases unmatched. Germline-derived CDR1 and CDR2 are MNHEY and SMNVEV (reference sequence). CDR3 protein: CASSQRGRAGPSYEQYF. The CDR3 DNA is TGTGCCAGCAGCCAACGGGGGAGGGCAGGGCCCTCCTACGAGCAGTACTTC.

The chain is built from TRBV11-2 and TRBJ2-7; D gene ambiguous. V was pared by 4 bases and J by 2 bases, with 12 bases between. This CDR3 region has 14 residues. Germline CDR1 is SGHAT and CDR2 is FQNNGV. The CDR3 sequence: CASSSSLLAYEQYF. DNA for the CDR3: TGTGCCAGCAGCTCCTCACTCCTCGCCTACGAGCAGTACTTC.

The rearrangement uses TRBV7-3 and TRBJ1-1; D is perhaps TRBD1 (6 bases). The ends were cut back, 4 bases at V and 3 bases at J, with 9 bases in the middle. Germline V lookup: CDR1 SGHTA, CDR2 FQGTGA. This CDR3 comprises 13 residues. CDR3 in DNA: TGTGCCAGCAGCTGGTACAGGGACACTGAAGCTTTCTTT. This gives the protein CASSWYRDTEAFF.

The chain carries TRBV12-5 and TRBJ1-2, with a weak D call TRBD1 (5 bases). Germline loops: CDR1 LGHNT, CDR2 FRNRAP. The V and J ends lost 3 bases and 3 bases respectively, with 11 bases between them. The CDR3 sequence is 14 residues long. CDR3 residues: CASGFEGAHYGYTF. DNA of the CDR3: TGTGCTAGTGGTTTCGAAGGGGCCCACTATGGCTACACCTTC.

V gene TRBV5-4 combines with J gene TRBJ1-4; perhaps TRBD1 as D (5 bases). V lost 2 bases and J lost 8, with 16 bases in between. The CDR3 extends over 15 amino acids. Germline CDR1 SGHNT, CDR2 YYREEE (reference sequence). CDR3 DNA sequence: TGTGCCAGCAGCTTCGGATCGGGGGTAGGGGAAAAACTGTTTTTT. It is translated as CASSFGSGVGEKLFF.

This clone was picked up a small number of times. The genes are TRBV6-6 and TRBJ2-1; 15 bases align to TRBD2. V trimming: 1 base; J trimming: 7 bases; junction bases outside the gene matches: 2. CDR3 length: 16 amino acids. CDR1 is MNHNY, CDR2 SVGAGI, per germline (reference sequence). The CDR3 loop reads CASSYYGTSGGNEQFF. CDR3 DNA: TGTGCCAGCAGTTACTATGGGACTAGCGGGGGGAATGAGCAGTTCTTC.

The chain employs TRBV19 and TRBJ1-2; TRBD1 matches at 7 bases. The germline V gene has CDR1 LNHDA and CDR2 SQIVND (reference sequence). V was pared by 3 bases and J by 8 bases, with 6 bases of the junction left unmatched. The CDR3 loop spans 13 amino acids. The CDR3 reads CASSITGVLGYTF. The CDR3 nucleotides read TGTGCCAGTAGTATCACAGGGGTTCTCGGCTACACCTTC.

The V and J genes are TRBV30 and TRBJ1-3; 7 nucleotides line up with TRBD1. The CDR3 loop spans 15 amino acids. CDR1 and CDR2 from the germline V gene are GTSNPN and SVGIG (reference sequence). Trimming at V came to 0 bases and at J to 0 bases, leaving 2 bases not matched to a gene. CDR3 loop: CAWSVGTASGNTIYF. In nucleotides, the CDR3 is TGTGCCTGGAGTGTCGGGACAGCCTCTGGAAACACCATATATTTT.

The chain has TRBV6-2 or TRBV6-3 and TRBJ1-2; TRBD1 aligns across 8 bases. This CDR3 has 14 amino acids. Germline CDR1 and CDR2: MNHEY and SVGEGT. Trimming removed 0 bases from V and 8 bases from J; junction bases left unmatched: 5. CDR3 sequence reads: CASSYSTGAGGYTF. The CDR3 DNA reads TGTGCCAGCAGTTACTCGACAGGGGCAGGAGGCTACACCTTC.

This clone came up once. V gene TRBV15 combines with J gene TRBJ2-3; tentative D call: TRBD1 (5 bases). Germline V gene sequence: CDR1 LNHNV, CDR2 YYDKDF (reference sequence). V shed 0 bases and J shed 2 bases, with 12 bases lying between them. This CDR3 has 16 residues. CDR3 residues: CATSRDLSDTTDTQYF. CDR3 bases: TGTGCCACCAGCAGAGATCTTTCGGACACCACAGATACGCAGTATTTT.

J is TRBJ1-5 and V is TRBV15; TRBD1 matches at 7 bases. CDR1 and CDR2 from the germline V gene are LNHNV and YYDKDF (reference sequence). The CDR3 length is 18 residues. The V gene end was trimmed by 6 bases and the J gene end by 0 bases; junction bases not matched to a gene: 14. The CDR3 nucleotides read TGTGCCACCAGAGGGGCCGGCAGGGGGTCACTTAGCAATCAGCCCCAGCATTTT. Translating gives CATRGAGRGSLSNQPQHF.

The gene calls are TRBV24-1 and TRBJ2-7; 9 bases align to TRBD2. After removal of 5 bases from V and 4 bases from J, the junction contained 2 bases not matched to a gene. Germline CDR1 and CDR2: KGHDR and SFDVKD. The CDR3 spans 13 residues. The CDR3 DNA sequence: TGTGCCACCAGTGCAGCGGGAGGTTACGAGCAGTACTTC. Translated: CATSAAGGYEQYF.

V and J are TRBV5-4 and TRBJ2-7; TRBD2 matches 13 bases. CDR1 is SGHNT, CDR2 YYREEE, per germline (reference sequence). V was pared by 4 bases and J by 5 bases, with 6 bases of the junction left unmatched. This CDR3 contains 15 residues. CDR3 region: CASSPGLAGVNEQYF. In DNA, the CDR3 is TGTGCCAGCAGCCCCGGACTAGCGGGAGTGAACGAGCAGTACTTC.

V gene TRBV4-2 combines with J gene TRBJ1-1, with 8 bases matching TRBD1. V was pared by 1 base and J by 5 bases, with 3 bases of the junction left unmatched. Germline V gene lookup returns CDR1 LGHNA and CDR2 YNFKEQ. The CDR3 length is 14 residues. The CDR3 DNA reads TGTGCCAGCAGCCAAGGACAGGGGAGGACTGAAGCTTTCTTT. Translation gives CASSQGQGRTEAFF.

This clone has a single count. J is TRBJ1-5 and V is TRBV2; D is undetermined. The CDR3 runs to 14 residues. V was trimmed by 0 bases and J by 4 bases, leaving 7 bases between them. CDR1 is SNHLY and CDR2 is FYNNEI in the germline V gene. CDR3 coding DNA: TGTGCCAGCAGTGAAGCCAGGACTAATCAGCCCCAGCATTTT. The encoded protein is CASSEARTNQPQHF. The entire variable domain, with the rest obtained from reference TRBV2 and TRBJ1-5, is as follows: EPEVTQTPSHQVTQMGQEVILRCVPISNHLYFYWYRQILGQKVEFLVSFYNNEISEKSEIFDDQFSVERPDGSNFTLKIRSTKLEDSAMYFCASSEARTNQPQHFGDGTRLSIL.

This chain's CDR3 is CASSPPMGALYNEQFF. The DNA for the CDR3 is TGTGCCAGCTCACCACCGATGGGGGCTCTCTACAATGAGCAGTTCTTC. The gene calls are TRBV18 and TRBJ2-1; TRBD1 might be the D (6 bases). The CDR3 runs 16 residues. The V end was cut by 0 bases, the J end by 3 bases, with 12 bases between. CDR1 KGHSH and CDR2 LQKENI come from the germline V gene.

The chain is built from TRBV27 and TRBJ1-1; no reliable D call. This CDR3 has 13 amino acids. Germline CDR1 MNHEY, CDR2 SMNVEV (reference sequence). The germline V and J ends were trimmed by 3 bases and 3 bases, with 8 bases remaining between them. This CDR3 is CASSLLADTEAFF. The CDR3 region has the DNA TGTGCCAGCAGTTTGTTGGCAGACACTGAAGCTTTCTTT.

This clone has more than one count but fewer than ten. The chain is built from TRBV9 and TRBJ2-7, with 7 bases that match TRBD2. The junction had 8 bases not matched to a gene; V was cut back by 0 bases and J by 2 bases. Germline CDR1 is SGDLS and CDR2 is YYNGEE. The CDR3 runs to 16 residues. Here the CDR3 reads CASSVDSGLTTYEQYF. The CDR3 DNA is TGTGCCAGCAGCGTAGATTCGGGACTAACCACCTACGAGCAGTACTTC.

The chain recombines TRBV18 with TRBJ1-1, with a possible D match to TRBD1 (5 bases). Germline V gives CDR1 KGHSH, CDR2 LQKENI. V lost 3 bases and J lost 0, with 11 bases in between. CDR3 length: 15 residues. CDR3 DNA: TGTGCCAGCTCACCGCCACAGGCGCTGAACACTGAAGCTTTCTTT. This codes for CASSPPQALNTEAFF.

CDR3 in DNA: TGCGCCAGCAGGGGACCAGACTACGAGCAGTACTTC. Amino acid sequence: CASRGPDYEQYF. The rearrangement joins TRBV5-1 to TRBJ2-7, with D possibly called TRBD1 or TRBD2 (5 bases each). The CDR3 spans 12 residues. Trimming took 5 bases from V and 3 from J, leaving 9 bases between them. CDR1 is SGHRS, CDR2 YFSETQ, per germline.

This clone has more than one count but fewer than ten. The chain recombines TRBV25-1 with TRBJ2-2, with D perhaps TRBD1 (5 bases). This CDR3 region has 14 residues. The germline gives CDR1 MGHDK, CDR2 SYGVNS. Trimming cost V 6 bases and J 5 bases, with 13 bases left between them. CDR3 in amino acids: CASSVDSTTGELFF. CDR3 sequence (DNA): TGTGCCAGCAGCGTAGACAGTACTACCGGGGAGCTGTTTTTT.

V gene TRBV4-3 combines with J gene TRBJ2-1, with D possibly TRBD1 on 6 matching bases. V shed 4 bases and J shed 11 bases, with 12 bases lying between them. From germline, CDR1 is LGHNA and CDR2 YSLEER. The CDR3 totals 12 residues. The CDR3 loop is CASSLQGGKQFF. Written as DNA, the CDR3 is TGCGCCAGCAGCCTTCAAGGGGGAAAGCAGTTCTTC.

This clone has a single count. V is TRBV19 and J is TRBJ1-6, with a possible D match to TRBD1 (5 bases). This CDR3 has 15 residues. Trimming left V 3 bases short and J 5 bases short, with 11 bases between. Germline V gene sequence: CDR1 LNHDA, CDR2 SQIVND (reference sequence). CDR3 residues: CASSIFDRDNSPLHF. The CDR3 nucleotides read TGTGCCAGTAGTATCTTCGACAGAGATAATTCACCCCTCCACTTT.

In DNA, the CDR3 is TGTGCCAGCAGGACAACCGGGACTAGGCTTGAGACCCAGTACTTC. Translation: CASRTTGTRLETQYF. This sequence joins TRBV7-2 and TRBJ2-5; 8 nucleotides agree with TRBD2. This CDR3 region has 15 residues. Germline-derived CDR1 and CDR2 are SGHTA and FQGNSA. Germline trimming cut 6 bases from V and 5 bases from J; bases unmatched to any gene: 11.

V gene TRBV29-1 combines with J gene TRBJ2-7; 8 nucleotides line up with TRBD2. CDR1 is SQVTM and CDR2 is ANQGSEA in the germline V gene. The CDR3 covers 14 residues. The V gene end was trimmed by 3 bases and the J gene end by 7 bases; junction bases not matched to a gene: 11. CDR3 DNA sequence: TGCAGCGTTGACACCGGGACAACGGGGGGGGAGCAGTACTTC. Protein: CSVDTGTTGGEQYF.